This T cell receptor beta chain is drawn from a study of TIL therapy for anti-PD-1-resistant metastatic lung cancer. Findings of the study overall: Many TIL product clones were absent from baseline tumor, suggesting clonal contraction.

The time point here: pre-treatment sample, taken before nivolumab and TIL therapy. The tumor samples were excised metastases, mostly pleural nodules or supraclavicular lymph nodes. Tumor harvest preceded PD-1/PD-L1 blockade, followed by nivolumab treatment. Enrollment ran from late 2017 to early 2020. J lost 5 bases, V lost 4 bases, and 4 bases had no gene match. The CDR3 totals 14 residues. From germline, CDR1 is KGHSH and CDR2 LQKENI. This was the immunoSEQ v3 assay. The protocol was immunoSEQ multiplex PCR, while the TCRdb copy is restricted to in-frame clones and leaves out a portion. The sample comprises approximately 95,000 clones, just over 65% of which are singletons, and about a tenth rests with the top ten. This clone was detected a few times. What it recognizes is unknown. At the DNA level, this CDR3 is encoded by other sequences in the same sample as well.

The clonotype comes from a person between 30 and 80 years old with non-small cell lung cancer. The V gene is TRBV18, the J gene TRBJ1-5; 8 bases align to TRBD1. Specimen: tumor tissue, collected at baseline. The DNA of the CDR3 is TGTGCCAGCTCACTGCAGGGGGCCGATCAGCCCCAGCATTTT. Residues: CASSLQGADQPQHF. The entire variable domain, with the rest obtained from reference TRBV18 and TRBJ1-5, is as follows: NAGVMQNPRHLVRRRGQEARLRCSPMKGHSHVYWYRQLPEEGLKFMVYLQKENIIDESGMPKERFSAEFPKEGPSILRIQQVVRGDSAAYFCASSLQGADQPQHFGDGTRLSIL.